The 21 T cell receptor beta chains listed next were all sequenced from one sample in a study of cytomegalovirus exposure and HLA in healthy donors. Some clones are missing from TCRdb's copy, which holds only in-frame ones; the method was immunoSEQ multiplex PCR. The repertoire holds 100,000 to 120,000 clones, with almost 96% as singletons. Sequencing used PBMCs. These receptors were taken from a woman under 30 in good health and CMV-seronegative.

This clone appeared once. The genes are TRBV2 and TRBJ2-1; 11 bases match TRBD2. The CDR3 contains 15 residues. Per the germline V gene, CDR1 is SNHLY and CDR2 is FYNNEI. The junction had 5 bases not matched to a gene; V was cut back by 9 bases and J by 1 base. The CDR3 region has the DNA TGTGCCAGTCCTTTAGCGGGGGGGTCCTACAATGAGCAGTTCTTC. This codes for CASPLAGGSYNEQFF.

The CDR3 spells CASSDPRPTENSYEQYF. CDR3 DNA sequence: TGTGCCAGCAGTGACCCCCGCCCGACAGAGAACTCCTACGAGCAGTACTTC. This rearrangement joins TRBV6-4 to TRBJ2-7; tentatively, D is TRBD1 (5 bases). The CDR3 consists of 17 residues. Germline lookup yields CDR1 MRHNA and CDR2 SNTAGT. V was clipped by 2 bases and J by 0 bases, with 17 bases between them.

The genes are TRBV11-2 and TRBJ2-5; 8 bases line up with TRBD2. Germline values: CDR1 SGHAT, CDR2 FQNNGV. Unmatched junction bases numbered 15, after V lost 6 bases and J lost 3 bases. This CDR3 comprises 17 residues. CDR3 coding DNA: TGTGCCAGCAGTTCCCCATTGCGACTAGCGCACAAAGAGACCCAGTACTTC. Its translation is CASSSPLRLAHKETQYF. Variable domain in full (rest from reference TRBV11-2 and TRBJ2-5): EAGVAQSPRYKIIEKRQSVAFWCNPISGHATLYWYQQILGQGPKLLIQFQNNGVVDDSQLPKDRFSAERLKGVDSTLKIQPAKLEDSAVYLCASSSPLRLAHKETQYFGPGTRLLVL.

This clone was observed a single time. The chain recombines TRBV11-1 with TRBJ1-2; the match to TRBD1 covers 11 bases. The CDR3 covers 14 residues. CDR1 is SGHAT and CDR2 is FQDESV in the germline V gene (reference sequence). Trimming cost V 4 bases and J 7 bases; bases outside gene matches: 5. The CDR3, as DNA: TGTGCCAGCAGCTCGGGACAGGGGGACCGTGGCTACACCTTC. The encoded protein is CASSSGQGDRGYTF.

The V gene is TRBV30, the J gene TRBJ2-7; D perhaps matches TRBD1 (6 bases). CDR1 is GTSNPN and CDR2 is SVGIG in the germline V gene (reference sequence). The CDR3 spans 16 residues. V lost 4 bases and J 7 bases, leaving 26 bases between the germline ends. The DNA for the CDR3 is TGTGCCTGGACTGGACCACAGGTCTTGATTCAGGGGGAGCAGTACTTC. This sequence encodes CAWTGPQVLIQGEQYF.

This clone was found once. The J gene is TRBJ1-1, the V gene TRBV18; the D is unclear. Deletions cut 3 bases from V and 0 bases from J, with 8 bases between. The germline gives CDR1 KGHSH, CDR2 LQKENI. The CDR3 is 14 amino acids. CDR3 region: CASSPAQMNTEAFF. The CDR3 DNA reads TGTGCCAGCTCACCGGCACAGATGAACACTGAAGCTTTCTTT.

The V and J genes are TRBV30 and TRBJ1-2; D is undetermined. V lost 0 bases, J lost 7 bases, and 18 bases lay in between. The CDR3 spans 15 residues. Germline assignment: CDR1 GTSNPN and CDR2 SVGIG (reference sequence). CDR3 protein: CAWSVRLGSLAGYTF. The CDR3, as DNA: TGTGCCTGGAGTGTACGGTTGGGCTCTTTGGCTGGCTACACCTTC.

The chain has TRBV30 and TRBJ2-2; 13 bases are shared with TRBD2. The CDR3 contains 17 residues. Germline values: CDR1 GTSNPN, CDR2 SVGIG (reference sequence). Unmatched junction bases numbered 8, after V lost 1 base and J lost 6 bases. CDR3 bases: TGTGCCTGGAGTGACCCGGGACTAGCGGGGTTCTCCGGGGAGCTGTTTTTT. Translation gives CAWSDPGLAGFSGELFF.

This chain uses TRBV5-4 with TRBJ2-1, with 11 bases lining up with TRBD2. This CDR3 has 15 amino acids. Germline V CDR1 and CDR2: SGHNT, YYREEE (reference sequence). Losses at the gene ends were 2 bases for V and 6 bases for J; bases not matched to a gene: 4. DNA for the CDR3: TGTGCCAGCAGCTTTCCTAGCGGGGGGTCCAATGAGCAGTTCTTC. Protein product: CASSFPSGGSNEQFF.

In this sample, this clone turned up a few times. The V call is TRBV18, the J call TRBJ2-3; 11 positions match TRBD1. Germline CDR1 and CDR2: KGHSH and LQKENI. Germline trimming cut 6 bases from V and 1 base from J; bases unmatched to any gene: 6. The CDR3 runs to 16 residues. CDR3 loop: CASSRTGGFGTDTQYF. The CDR3 DNA is TGTGCCAGCTCCCGGACAGGGGGCTTCGGCACAGATACGCAGTATTTT.

This clone was seen a single time. V gene TRBV2 combines with J gene TRBJ1-1, with a tentative D call TRBD1 (5 bases). V was trimmed by 4 bases and J by 2 bases, leaving 11 bases between them. The CDR3 is 14 residues long. CDR1 SNHLY and CDR2 FYNNEI come from the germline V gene. CDR3 DNA: TGTGCCAGCAGTGCGGAAGGGGTCAACACTGAAGCTTTCTTT. The encoded protein is CASSAEGVNTEAFF. Full variable domain (outside the CDR3, taken from reference TRBV2 and TRBJ1-1): EPEVTQTPSHQVTQMGQEVILRCVPISNHLYFYWYRQILGQKVEFLVSFYNNEISEKSEIFDDQFSVERPDGSNFTLKIRSTKLEDSAMYFCASSAEGVNTEAFFGQGTRLTVV.

The genes are TRBV7-9 and TRBJ2-7; TRBD1 agrees at 8 bases. CDR1 is SEHNR, CDR2 FQNEAQ, per germline (reference sequence). CDR3 length: 14 amino acids. V dropped 4 bases and J dropped 4; count of bases not matched to a gene: 6. This CDR3 reads CASSYGQGMYEQYF. The CDR3 DNA reads TGTGCCAGCAGCTATGGACAGGGAATGTACGAGCAGTACTTC.

The chain has TRBV6-1 and TRBJ2-7; D uncertain. Germline V gene data show CDR1 as MNHNS and CDR2 as SASEGT. This CDR3 has 12 residues. Trimming took off 5 bases at V and 0 bases at J, with 5 bases between the two ends. The CDR3 DNA reads TGTGCCAGCAGTCGAGGCTCCTACGAGCAGTACTTC. Encoded protein: CASSRGSYEQYF.

The CDR3 protein is CATSSHLTGGGTDTQYF. The CDR3 nucleotides read TGTGCCACCAGCAGTCACCTGACAGGGGGCGGCACAGATACGCAGTATTTT. The chain couples TRBV15 to TRBJ2-3; 10 positions match TRBD1. Germline CDR1 and CDR2: LNHNV and YYDKDF (reference sequence). Trimming at V came to 3 bases and at J to 1 base, leaving 7 bases not matched to a gene. The CDR3 length is 17 residues.

The DNA of the CDR3 is TGTGCCAGCAGCTCCAACAGGGGGCAAATGAACACTGAAGCTTTCTTT. Translated, it gives CASSSNRGQMNTEAFF. V is TRBV5-4 and J is TRBJ1-1; 9 bases match TRBD1. CDR1 and CDR2 from the germline V gene are SGHNT and YYREEE (reference sequence). The CDR3 contains 16 residues. The V gene end was trimmed by 3 bases and the J gene end by 0 bases; junction bases not matched to a gene: 6.

The chain links TRBV10-3 to TRBJ2-5; D uncertain. This CDR3 has 13 amino acids. V was clipped by 4 bases and J by 3 bases, with 9 bases between them. Germline V lookup: CDR1 ENHRY, CDR2 SYGVKD. This CDR3 is CAISGTNKETQYF. CDR3 DNA sequence: TGTGCCATCAGTGGAACTAACAAAGAGACCCAGTACTTC.

J is TRBJ1-1 and V is TRBV7-3; D is undetermined. Germline loops: CDR1 SGHTA, CDR2 FQGTGA. This CDR3 spans 15 amino acids. The V end was cut by 0 bases, the J end by 1 base, with 9 bases between. The CDR3 loop is CASSLTNSGNTEAFF. The CDR3 DNA follows: TGTGCCAGCAGCTTAACGAACAGCGGGAACACTGAAGCTTTCTTT.

This chain links TRBV27 with TRBJ2-7; a weak D match, TRBD2 (5 bases). The germline V gene has CDR1 MNHEY and CDR2 SMNVEV (reference sequence). The V end was cut by 1 base, the J end by 7 bases, with 11 bases between. The CDR3 consists of 13 residues. The DNA for the CDR3 is TGTGCCAGCAGTTTATTGGGATCGGGGGAGCAGTACTTC. Protein: CASSLLGSGEQYF.

The J gene is TRBJ2-1, the V gene TRBV7-6; 8 bases match TRBD2. Germline-derived CDR1 and CDR2 are SGHVS and FNYEAQ. The CDR3 totals 17 residues. Losses at the gene ends were 5 bases for V and 7 bases for J; bases not matched to a gene: 16. The CDR3 DNA sequence: TGTGCCAGCAGCCTCGAGAGTGGCGGGGGGCTAAGTAATGAGCAGTTCTTC. Translation gives CASSLESGGGLSNEQFF.

This clone appeared a single time. The chain is built from TRBV28 and TRBJ1-2; TRBD1 aligns across 10 bases. This CDR3 is 11 amino acids long. CDR1 is MDHEN and CDR2 is SYDVKM in the germline V gene. The CDR3 nucleotides read TGTGCTACCGGGACAGGGGCCGGCTACACCTTC. Its translation is CATGTGAGYTF.

The V call is TRBV6-5, the J call TRBJ1-1; D might be TRBD1 (6 bases). V shed 5 bases and J shed 4 bases, with 11 bases lying between them. The CDR3 runs to 13 residues. Germline CDR1 is MNHEY and CDR2 is SVGAGI. Here the CDR3 reads CASSTGWGTEAFF. CDR3 nucleotide sequence: TGTGCCAGCAGTACAGGGTGGGGCACTGAAGCTTTCTTT.